This TCR beta chain appears in the sequencing data of a study of T cell responses to AZD1222 COVID-19 vaccine. Study results and limitations: Unmutated variant regions are reportedly targeted by nearly half of spike-specific TCRs. After two AZD1222 doses, spike-specific TCR breadth and depth rose versus day 0. The peak T cell response came first, and repertoires were sampled only after it.

Libraries were prepared by immunoSEQ multiplex PCR; TCRdb keeps only in-frame clonotypes and omits some of them. The sample consists of 180,000 or so clones, roughly nine tenths of them appearing once. The V segment lost 1 base and the J segment 2 bases; nucleotides outside the gene matches: 10. Germline-derived CDR1 and CDR2 are SGHVS and FNYEAQ. The length of the CDR3 is 17 residues. Researchers grouped second doses given at about 4 or about 12 weeks into one pool. As to this clone: The target antigen is unknown.

The chain has TRBV7-6 and TRBJ2-5; TRBD2 agrees at 7 bases. Sequences were derived from peripheral blood, sampled 28 days after the second AZD1222 dose. This receptor was obtained from an adult who received the AZD1222 COVID-19 vaccine. CDR3 bases: TGTGCCAGCAGCTTAGGGGTGGGGGACTACCAACAAGAGACCCAGTACTTC. Its protein product is CASSLGVGDYQQETQYF.